Given below is one TCR beta chain in context. This entry is derived from a study of control samples from healthy donors and cancer patients. Clones were read by immunoSEQ multiplex PCR, and TCRdb kept only the in-frame ones, dropping some. The table shows approximately 180,000 clones, with roughly 94% occurring only once. The sequenced sample was blood. The clonotype comes from a woman between 18 and 29 years old in good health.

The CDR3 region has the DNA TGTGCCAGCAGCTTCTTACACATTCAAGAGACCCAGTACTTC. Its translation is CASSFLHIQETQYF. This chain links TRBV7-2 with TRBJ2-5; no clear D gene. V was pared by 3 bases and J by 2 bases, with 10 bases between. CDR1 is SGHTA, CDR2 FQGNSA, per germline. The CDR3 length is 14 residues.